This TCR beta chain is from a study of T cells in localized non-small cell lung cancer. TCRdb keeps only in-frame clones here, not all; method: immunoSEQ multiplex PCR. The data show about 3,100 clones, with approximately 24% seen just once and about 14% held by the top ten. V dropped 3 bases and J dropped 0 bases, with 12 bases sitting between them. Germline values: CDR1 SGHRS, CDR2 YFSETQ. This CDR3 has 16 residues. The source of this sequence is a man aged 35-69 years with stage III squamous cell lung carcinoma. Sequenced material: normal lung tissue next to the tumor, taken before any cancer treatment. V and J are TRBV5-1 and TRBJ2-2, with TRBD1 as a possible D gene (6 bases). The CDR3 DNA sequence: TGCGCCAGCAGCTACGAGACAGGATCGAACACCGGGGAGCTGTTTTTT. This encodes CASSYETGSNTGELFF.